The 13 T cell receptor beta chains below were found in one sample sequenced in a study of shared clonotypes between healthy human individuals. Sequenced by immunoSEQ multiplex PCR; TCRdb stores in-frame clones only, minus some. The profile shows roughly 1,000,000 clones, 78% of them singletons. Sequences were obtained from memory CD4+ T cells from PBMCs. Subset described: CD45RA-negative fraction. Source of these receptors: a man younger than 35 in good health. Some clones in this sample may be carry-over from other donors' samples.

The gene calls are TRBV28 and TRBJ2-3; D assignment may be TRBD1 or TRBD2 (6 bases each). V shed 5 bases and J shed 5 bases, with 17 bases lying between them. The CDR3 has 15 amino acids. Germline V CDR1 and CDR2: MDHEN, SYDVKM. The CDR3 DNA reads TGTGCCAGCAGTCCCCCGGGGGCCAAGGGAGATACGCAGTATTTT. The encoded protein is CASSPPGAKGDTQYF. Full variable domain (missing parts from reference TRBV28 and TRBJ2-3): DVKVTQSSRYLVKRTGEKVFLECVQDMDHENMFWYRQDPGLGLRLIYFSYDVKMKEKGDIPEGYSVSREKKERFSLILESASTNQTSMYLCASSPPGAKGDTQYFGPGTRLTVL.

This clone showed up many times. This chain links TRBV14 with TRBJ2-1; 9 bases agree with TRBD2. Germline lookup yields CDR1 SGHDN and CDR2 FVKESK. The CDR3 totals 16 residues. J lost 6 bases, V lost 0 bases, and 6 bases had no gene match. This CDR3 reads CASSQDGREGRNEQFF. In nucleotides, the CDR3 is TGTGCCAGCAGCCAAGACGGGCGGGAGGGCCGCAATGAGCAGTTCTTC.

The rearrangement uses TRBV29-1 and TRBJ2-7, with D maybe TRBD1 (5 bases). The germline V and J ends were trimmed by 5 bases and 7 bases, with 24 bases remaining between them. CDR3 length: 15 residues. Germline CDR1 and CDR2: SQVTM and ANQGSEA. CDR3 residues: CSVTTWGKGWNEQYF. CDR3 coding DNA: TGCAGCGTTACTACCTGGGGAAAGGGGTGGAATGAGCAGTACTTC.

The chain employs TRBV5-1 and TRBJ1-1, with a tentative D call TRBD1 (5 bases). The ends were cut back, 8 bases at V and 3 bases at J, with 20 bases in the middle. The CDR3 runs 15 residues. Per germline, CDR1 SGHRS and CDR2 YFSETQ. The CDR3 protein is CASFFEPGSDTEAFF. As DNA, the CDR3 is TGCGCCAGTTTTTTTGAACCAGGGTCCGACACTGAAGCTTTCTTT.

The V and J genes are TRBV27 and TRBJ1-5; TRBD1 is a possible D gene (5 bases). CDR3 length: 13 residues. The germline gives CDR1 MNHEY, CDR2 SMNVEV (reference sequence). V shed 6 bases and J shed 4 bases, with 10 bases lying between them. CDR3 sequence (DNA): TGTGCCAGCAGCATAGACAGAAATCAGCCCCAGCATTTT. It codes for CASSIDRNQPQHF.

This clone has just one count. The chain joins TRBV11-2 to TRBJ1-2, with D unclear. Germline V gives CDR1 SGHAT, CDR2 FQNNGV. Between the trimmed V and J ends, which lost 5 bases and 5 bases, there was a span of 9 bases. The CDR3 length is 12 residues. The CDR3 here is CASSHDSYGYTF. CDR3 in DNA: TGTGCCAGCAGCCATGACTCTTATGGCTACACCTTC.

The J gene is TRBJ2-5, the V gene TRBV5-1; 9 bases fit TRBD1. Germline trimming cut 4 bases from V and 2 bases from J; bases unmatched to any gene: 6. CDR3 length: 15 residues. The germline CDR1 and CDR2 sequences are SGHRS and YFSETQ. In nucleotides, the CDR3 is TGCGCCAGCAGCCCCGGGACAGGGATTCAAGAGACCCAGTACTTC. Protein product: CASSPGTGIQETQYF.

This chain uses TRBV28 with TRBJ2-7; TRBD2 might be the D (7 bases). V lost 8 bases to trimming and J lost 3 bases, with 11 bases between them. CDR3 length: 12 amino acids. Per the germline V gene, CDR1 is MDHEN and CDR2 is SYDVKM. In nucleotides, the CDR3 is TGTGCCAGCGGGGGCGGGAGCTACGAGCAGTACTTC. It is translated as CASGGGSYEQYF.

V is TRBV15 and J is TRBJ1-1, with D maybe TRBD1 (6 bases). V was trimmed by 5 bases and J by 4 bases, leaving 14 bases between them. The CDR3 consists of 14 residues. The germline V gene has CDR1 LNHNV and CDR2 YYDKDF (reference sequence). The CDR3 sequence: CATSGPGGGTEAFF. The CDR3, as DNA: TGTGCCACCAGCGGGCCCGGAGGGGGCACTGAAGCTTTCTTT.

The rearrangement joins TRBV28 to TRBJ1-2; TRBD1 matches 8 bases. Germline trimming cut 5 bases from V and 8 bases from J; bases unmatched to any gene: 13. The CDR3 contains 15 residues. In germline, CDR1 is MDHEN, CDR2 SYDVKM. The CDR3 DNA sequence: TGTGCCAGCAGTGAAGGGGGACAGGTTCTTTGGGGCTACACCTTC. Its translation: CASSEGGQVLWGYTF.

V and J are TRBV6-6 and TRBJ2-2; 8 bases line up with TRBD2. This CDR3 is 16 amino acids long. Germline CDR1 MNHNY, CDR2 SVGAGI (reference sequence). The ends lost 5 bases at V and 6 bases at J; junction bases unmatched: 11. The CDR3 loop is CASSPTPGLGAGELFF. CDR3 DNA: TGTGCCAGCAGTCCGACCCCGGGACTAGGAGCCGGGGAGCTGTTTTTT.

This clone was seen only a few times. The chain is built from TRBV2 and TRBJ1-5, with D uncertain. The V gene's germline CDR1 is SNHLY and CDR2 FYNNEI. CDR3 size: 13 residues. V dropped 7 bases and J dropped 6 bases, with 13 bases sitting between them. CDR3 residues: CASKKGSSQPQHF. CDR3 sequence (DNA): TGTGCCAGCAAAAAGGGATCGAGTCAGCCCCAGCATTTT.

This chain joins TRBV29-1 and TRBJ1-1, with 10 bases aligning to TRBD1. The CDR3 covers 14 residues. The junction had 5 bases not matched to a gene; V was cut back by 6 bases and J by 1 base. Looked up from germline, CDR1 is SQVTM and CDR2 is ANQGSEA. The CDR3 DNA is TGCAGCGTGGACAGGGGGATAACGAACACTGAAGCTTTCTTT. It encodes CSVDRGITNTEAFF.